This T cell receptor beta chain emerged from a study of blood T cell repertoires in COVID-19. For the study at large: The United States, Italy and Spain supplied acute and convalescent COVID-19 samples.

CDR1 is MDHEN, CDR2 SYDVKM, per germline. The CDR3 has 13 amino acids. Trimming took off 5 bases at V and 7 bases at J, with 14 bases between the two ends. Original processing methods: For nucleated cells, counts were estimated from reference gene primer amplification. Clones were sequenced by immunoSEQ multiplex PCR, and TCRdb holds only the in-frame ones, with some missing. V and J calls and clone size are given by that table; D and trimming were obtained from the DNA. The repertoire holds 180,000 or so clones, with more than 70% as singletons. Those who participated ranged in age from 18 to 89 years and resided in about two dozen US areas.

Sequencing was done on a sample of PBMCs or T cells enriched from blood (not recorded which). The receptor comes from a man aged 35 to 55 who had recovered from COVID-19. This chain links TRBV28 with TRBJ1-2; D possibly corresponds to TRBD1 (5 bases). The CDR3 here is CASSPGGDGGYTF. The CDR3 DNA reads TGTGCCAGCAGTCCTGGGGGGGACGGTGGCTACACCTTC.